Detailed here is one TCR beta chain. Trimming removed 0 bases from V and 1 base from J; junction bases left unmatched: 2. The CDR3 contains 16 residues. Germline CDR1 and CDR2: SGHRS and YFSETQ. Using immunoSEQ multiplex PCR, the repertoire was profiled, and TCRdb retains in-frame clones only, with some absent. This sample yields about 210,000 clones, of which 75% to 85% are seen a single time; around 13% belongs to the top ten. The data derive from a study of blood T cell repertoires in COVID-19. This clonotype originated in a human donor in a cohort sampled during active COVID-19. The rearrangement uses TRBV5-1 and TRBJ2-2; 8 nucleotides agree with TRBD1. Sequenced material: peripheral blood. The CDR3 sequence: CASSLEGQVNTGELFF. The CDR3 DNA is TGCGCCAGCAGCTTGGAGGGACAGGTGAACACCGGGGAGCTGTTTTTT.